These T cell receptor beta chains were read from a single sample in a study of blood T cell repertoires in COVID-19. The repertoire was sequenced with immunoSEQ multiplex PCR; TCRdb's copy has only in-frame clones and lacks some. The sample shows more than 65,000 clones, roughly 80% of them seen only once. Sequencing used peripheral blood. The source of these receptors is a woman of 80 years or more with acute or convalescent COVID-19. The CDR3 runs from the conserved cysteine through the conserved F or W. The order of the fields is J gene, D gene, V gene, clone size, CDR3 protein, CDR3 DNA. A D gene is named only where the DNA matches it firmly. Clone size appears in some rows only: once, few, many, or a class for an expanded clone.

TRBJ1-1	-	TRBV9	-	CASSVQAGNTEAFF	TGTGCCAGCAGCGTACAGGCGGGCAACACTGAAGCTTTCTTT
TRBJ2-1	TRBD2	TRBV15	-	CATSRKLAGANNEQFF	TGTGCCACCAGCAGGAAGCTAGCGGGGGCGAACAATGAGCAGTTCTTC
TRBJ2-7	-	TRBV27	-	CASSLKPGATYEQYF	TGTGCCAGCAGTTTGAAACCGGGTGCCACCTACGAGCAGTACTTC
TRBJ1-5	-	TRBV19	-	CASSSTGRGLHQPQHF	TGTGCCAGTAGTTCCACAGGGAGGGGTCTACATCAGCCCCAGCATTTT
TRBJ1-2	TRBD1	TRBV10-2	-	CASKGTGGFYGYTF	TGCGCCAGCAAAGGGACAGGGGGATTCTATGGCTACACCTTC
TRBJ1-3	-	TRBV19	-	CASRYGLSGNTIYF	TGTGCCAGTAGGTATGGGCTCTCTGGAAACACCATATATTTT
TRBJ2-7	-	TRBV6-1	-	CASSETGQYF	TGTGCCAGCAGTGAAACTGGGCAGTACTTC
TRBJ1-3	TRBD1	TRBV6-6	-	CASSYTGQGAGNTIYF	TGTGCCAGCAGTTACACGGGACAGGGGGCGGGAAACACCATATATTTT
TRBJ2-7	TRBD1	TRBV5-1	-	CASSEWQGAYEQYF	TGCGCCAGCAGTGAGTGGCAGGGGGCTTACGAGCAGTACTTC
TRBJ1-5	-	TRBV19	-	CASSIQGSNQPQHF	TGTGCCAGTAGTATACAGGGTTCCAATCAGCCCCAGCATTTT
TRBJ1-1	-	TRBV2	few	CASTSEGVTEAFF	TGTGCCAGCACATCTGAGGGGGTCACTGAAGCTTTCTTT
TRBJ2-5	-	TRBV11-2	-	CASSLEWGRQETQYF	TGTGCCAGCAGCTTAGAGTGGGGGCGGCAAGAGACCCAGTACTTC
TRBJ1-5	TRBD1	TRBV19	-	CASSLYRGQPQHF	TGTGCCAGTAGTCTCTACAGGGGGCAGCCCCAGCATTTT
TRBJ1-2	-	TRBV30	once	CAWSRILAGTPYGYTF	TGTGCCTGGTCGCGAATCTTGGCGGGTACGCCTTATGGCTACACCTTC
TRBJ2-5	-	TRBV27	-	CASSLFGWGQLQETQYF	TGTGCCAGCAGTTTATTTGGTTGGGGACAACTCCAAGAGACCCAGTACTTC
TRBJ1-2	-	TRBV5-1	-	CASSSQQVNYGYTF	TGCGCCAGCAGCTCCCAACAGGTTAACTATGGCTACACCTTC
TRBJ1-2	-	TRBV7-9	-	CASSSQGQGYYGYTF	TGTGCCAGCAGCTCTCAGGGACAAGGATACTATGGCTACACCTTC
TRBJ2-1	-	TRBV10-1	few	CASSESGVNEQFF	TGCGCCAGCAGTGAGTCAGGGGTCAATGAGCAGTTCTTC
TRBJ2-1	TRBD2	TRBV6-2/TRBV6-3	-	CASSTRTSGGNEQFF	TGTGCCAGCAGTACCAGGACTAGCGGGGGTAATGAGCAGTTCTTC
TRBJ1-2	-	TRBV6-5	-	CASCPRVEFTSGYTF	TGTGCCAGCTGTCCGAGGGTCGAGTTTACCAGTGGCTACACCTTC
TRBJ2-1	TRBD1	TRBV25-1	-	CASSGDSHYNEQFF	TGTGCCAGCAGTGGGGACAGCCACTACAATGAGCAGTTCTTC
TRBJ1-2	TRBD1	TRBV10-1	-	CASNTLRDSQKNLPTNYGYTF	TGCGCCAGCAATACTCTCCGGGACAGCCAAAAGAACCTTCCGACTAACTATGGCTACACCTTC
TRBJ1-1	TRBD1	TRBV5-4	-	CASSGQGSEAFF	TGTGCCAGCAGCGGACAGGGTTCGGAAGCTTTCTTT
TRBJ2-3	-	TRBV4-2	-	CASSQAAGKVADTQYF	TGTGCCAGCAGCCAAGCTGCGGGGAAAGTCGCAGATACGCAGTATTTT
TRBJ2-2	TRBD2	TRBV5-1	-	CASRLMTSVGTGELFF	TGCGCCAGCCGGCTCATGACTAGCGTTGGAACCGGGGAGCTGTTTTTT
TRBJ2-1	TRBD2	TRBV13	-	CASSLGLAGGRNEQFF	TGTGCCAGCAGCTTAGGGCTAGCGGGGGGGAGGAATGAGCAGTTCTTC
TRBJ1-1	-	TRBV15	-	CATTWNRRENTEAFF	TGTGCCACCACTTGGAACAGGAGGGAGAACACTGAAGCTTTCTTT
TRBJ2-3	TRBD2	TRBV5-1	few	CASSLAGLATDTQYF	TGCGCCAGCAGCTTGGCGGGACTAGCCACAGATACGCAGTATTTT
TRBJ1-1	-	TRBV7-3	-	CASSSSGTQNTEAFF	TGTGCCAGCAGCTCCTCCGGGACTCAGAACACTGAAGCTTTCTTT
TRBJ2-1	-	TRBV7-9	-	CASSLSPIYNEQFF	TGTGCCAGCAGCTTGAGTCCTATTTACAATGAGCAGTTCTTC
TRBJ1-4	TRBD1	TRBV7-6	-	CASSRDRATNEKLFF	TGTGCCAGCAGCCGAGACAGGGCAACTAATGAAAAACTGTTTTTT
TRBJ2-1	-	TRBV2	-	CASSELFFQFF	TGTGCCAGCAGTGAACTATTTTTCCAGTTCTTC
TRBJ2-5	TRBD2	TRBV29-1	-	CSAFTSDETQYF	TGCAGCGCATTCACTAGCGACGAGACCCAGTACTTC
TRBJ2-1	TRBD2	TRBV2	-	CASSEPGLGSYNEQFF	TGTGCCAGCAGTGAACCGGGACTAGGATCCTACAATGAGCAGTTCTTC
TRBJ1-2	-	TRBV5-8	-	CASSPWAGPYGYTF	TGTGCCAGCAGCCCATGGGCTGGGCCCTATGGCTACACCTTC
TRBJ2-7	-	TRBV7-8	-	CASSFEATYEQYF	TGTGCCAGCAGCTTTGAGGCTACCTACGAGCAGTACTTC
TRBJ2-7	TRBD1	TRBV4-1	-	CASSQTFSVGQGAYEQYF	TGCGCCAGCAGCCAAACCTTTAGCGTAGGACAGGGGGCCTACGAGCAGTACTTC
TRBJ2-7	-	TRBV2	-	CASHDIGSYEQYF	TGTGCCAGCCACGATATCGGGTCCTACGAGCAGTACTTC
TRBJ2-1	TRBD1	TRBV11-3	few	CASSLSTAAGGNNEQFF	TGTGCCAGCAGCCTTAGTACGGCGGCAGGGGGTAACAATGAGCAGTTCTTC
TRBJ1-1	-	TRBV30	-	CAWSVQVNTEAFF	TGTGCCTGGAGTGTACAGGTGAACACTGAAGCTTTCTTT